One sample yielded the 13 T cell receptor beta chains listed below, sequenced in a study of shared clonotypes between healthy human individuals. This table comes from immunoSEQ multiplex PCR, and its TCRdb copy is limited to in-frame clones, with some not included. The table shows hundreds of thousands of clones, with 85% to 95% occurring only once. Naivety among CD8 cells was defined by CD45RO negativity and positive CCR7 selection, thereby excluding terminally differentiated effector memory CD45RA+ cells. Sequences were obtained from naive CD8+ T cells sorted from blood. These receptors all come from a young man in good health.

The CDR3 protein is CASRRTPGELFF. DNA for the CDR3: TGTGCCAGTAGAAGAACCCCCGGGGAGCTGTTTTTT. The chain has TRBV19 and TRBJ2-2; D is undetermined. Deletions cut 6 bases from V and 6 bases from J, with 8 bases between. There are 12 residues in the CDR3. Germline assignment: CDR1 LNHDA and CDR2 SQIVND (reference sequence).

CDR3 sequence (DNA): TGTGCCAGCAGCCGAATAACCCAGGGTGAAGAGACCCAGTACTTC. Its protein product is CASSRITQGEETQYF. The V call is TRBV7-9, the J call TRBJ2-5; TRBD1 is a possible D gene (5 bases). The V gene lost 5 bases and the J gene lost 3 bases, with 16 bases spanning the gap. The germline CDR1 and CDR2 sequences are SEHNR and FQNEAQ (reference sequence). This CDR3 contains 15 residues. The entire variable domain, with the rest obtained from reference TRBV7-9 and TRBJ2-5, is as follows: DTGVSQNPRHKITKRGQNVTFRCDPISEHNRLYWYRQTLGQGPEFLTYFQNEAQLEKSRLLSDRFSAERPKGSFSTLEIQRTEQGDSAMYLCASSRITQGEETQYFGPGTRLLVL.

The V gene is TRBV4-1, the J gene TRBJ1-1; 7 nucleotides match TRBD1. The junction had 9 bases not matched to a gene; V was cut back by 2 bases and J by 6 bases. CDR3 length: 15 residues. Germline CDR1 MGHRA, CDR2 YSYEKL. The CDR3 DNA reads as TGCGCCAGCAGCCAAATCCTCAGGGGGGAGGCTGAAGCTTTCTTT. It specifies CASSQILRGEAEAFF.

J is TRBJ2-3 and V is TRBV5-1; 10 bases align to TRBD2. Unmatched junction bases numbered 15, after V lost 0 bases and J lost 5 bases. Germline V CDR1 and CDR2: SGHRS, YFSETQ. The length of the CDR3 is 19 residues. The CDR3 DNA follows: TGCGCCAGCAGCTTGGCCCGGCTGAGTCAGCGGGAGGGCCTAGATACGCAGTATTTT. It encodes CASSLARLSQREGLDTQYF.

The rearrangement uses TRBV5-1 and TRBJ2-2; tentatively, D is TRBD1 (5 bases). The germline V gene has CDR1 SGHRS and CDR2 YFSETQ. The CDR3 has 15 amino acids. V was trimmed by 2 bases and J by 1 base, leaving 9 bases between them. CDR3 bases: TGCGCCAGCAGCTTTACAGGCGGGAACACCGGGGAGCTGTTTTTT. This translates into CASSFTGGNTGELFF.

This clone was observed a single time. CDR3 in amino acids: CASSFGTKNYEQYF. In DNA, the CDR3 is TGTGCCAGCAGTTTTGGGACAAAAAACTACGAGCAGTACTTC. The chain uses TRBV6-5 and TRBJ2-7; weak D call: TRBD1 (6 bases). Germline V gene sequence: CDR1 MNHEY, CDR2 SVGAGI. This CDR3 region has 14 residues. Trimming removed 4 bases at V and 3 bases at J, with 13 bases between.

The chain is built from TRBV28 and TRBJ1-5; TRBD1 agrees at 7 bases. V lost 5 bases, J lost 5 bases, and 3 bases stayed unmatched. The CDR3 is 13 residues long. Germline CDR1 is MDHEN and CDR2 is SYDVKM. The CDR3 protein is CASSRDSDQPQHF. The CDR3 DNA is TGTGCCAGCAGTCGGGACAGTGATCAGCCCCAGCATTTT.

The chain combines TRBV19 with TRBJ1-5, with 7 bases fitting TRBD1. This CDR3 spans 15 amino acids. The J segment lost 1 base and the V segment lost 7 bases, leaving 7 bases of the junction unmatched. Germline lookup yields CDR1 LNHDA and CDR2 SQIVND (reference sequence). The CDR3 reads CASMIQGGSNQPQHF. In DNA form, the CDR3 reads TGTGCCAGTATGATCCAGGGGGGGAGCAATCAGCCCCAGCATTTT.

The rearrangement uses TRBV9 and TRBJ2-5; 7 positions agree with TRBD1. Germline loops: CDR1 SGDLS, CDR2 YYNGEE. The CDR3 runs to 12 residues. The V and J ends lost 3 bases and 6 bases, in that order; junction bases with no gene match: 2. CDR3 bases: TGTGCCAGCAGCGCGACAGGGAAGACCCAGTACTTC. This codes for CASSATGKTQYF.

The chain links TRBV5-1 to TRBJ2-6; D may be TRBD1 (5 bases). CDR3 length equals 15 residues. CDR1 and CDR2 (germline): SGHRS, YFSETQ. V shed 2 bases and J shed 1 base, with 7 bases lying between them. The CDR3 nucleotides read TGCGCCAGCAGCTTCAGGGAATCTGGGGCCAACGTCCTGACTTTC. Its translation: CASSFRESGANVLTF.

The chain has TRBV2 and TRBJ2-7; D is unresolved. The length of the CDR3 is 10 residues. Trimming stripped 7 bases from V and 5 bases from J, with 6 bases between. Germline assignment: CDR1 SNHLY and CDR2 FYNNEI. This CDR3 reads CASTPDEQYF. CDR3 nucleotide sequence: TGTGCCAGCACTCCCGACGAGCAGTACTTC. The whole variable domain, filled in from reference TRBV2 and TRBJ2-7, reads EPEVTQTPSHQVTQMGQEVILRCVPISNHLYFYWYRQILGQKVEFLVSFYNNEISEKSEIFDDQFSVERPDGSNFTLKIRSTKLEDSAMYFCASTPDEQYFGPGTRLTVT.

CDR3 bases: TGCAGCGTTGAAGACGACATTCAGTACTTC. It specifies CSVEDDIQYF. V is TRBV29-1 and J is TRBJ2-4; D is ambiguous. CDR1 and CDR2 from the germline V gene are SQVTM and ANQGSEA. CDR3 length equals 10 residues. The ends were cut back, 0 bases at V and 8 bases at J, with 2 bases in the middle.

The J gene is TRBJ2-3, the V gene TRBV13, with D possibly TRBD1 on 6 matching bases. The CDR3 is made up of 13 amino acids. Germline lookup yields CDR1 PRHDT and CDR2 FYEKMQ (reference sequence). V was clipped by 3 bases and J by 4 bases, with 8 bases between them. The CDR3 nucleotides read TGTGCCAGCAGCTTGGACAGTTCAGATACGCAGTATTTT. This encodes CASSLDSSDTQYF.